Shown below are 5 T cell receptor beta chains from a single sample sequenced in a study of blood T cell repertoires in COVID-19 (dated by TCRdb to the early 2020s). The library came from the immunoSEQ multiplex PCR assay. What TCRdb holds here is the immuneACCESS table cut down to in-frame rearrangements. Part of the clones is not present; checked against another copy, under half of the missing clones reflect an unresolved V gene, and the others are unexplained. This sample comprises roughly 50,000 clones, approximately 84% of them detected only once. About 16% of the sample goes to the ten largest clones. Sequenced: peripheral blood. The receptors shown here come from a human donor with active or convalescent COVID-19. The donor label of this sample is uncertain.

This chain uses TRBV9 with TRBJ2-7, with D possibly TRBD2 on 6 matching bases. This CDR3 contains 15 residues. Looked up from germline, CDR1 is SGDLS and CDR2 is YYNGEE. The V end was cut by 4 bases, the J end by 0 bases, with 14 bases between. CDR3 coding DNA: TGTGCCAGCAGCCCCAGGGCGGGGAACTCCTACGAGCAGTACTTC. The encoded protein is CASSPRAGNSYEQYF. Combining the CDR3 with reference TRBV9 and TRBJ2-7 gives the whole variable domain DSGVTQTPKHLITATGQRVTLRCSPRSGDLSVYWYQQSLDQGLQFLIQYYNGEERAKGNILERFSAQQFPDLHSELNLSSLELGDSALYFCASSPRAGNSYEQYFGPGTRLTVT.

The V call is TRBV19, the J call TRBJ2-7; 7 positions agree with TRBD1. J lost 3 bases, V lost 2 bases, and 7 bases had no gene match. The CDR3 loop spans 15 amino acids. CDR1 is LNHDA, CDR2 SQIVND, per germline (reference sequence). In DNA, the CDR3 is TGTGCCAGTAGTATATATGCAGGGGGAAACTACGAGCAGTACTTC. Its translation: CASSIYAGGNYEQYF.

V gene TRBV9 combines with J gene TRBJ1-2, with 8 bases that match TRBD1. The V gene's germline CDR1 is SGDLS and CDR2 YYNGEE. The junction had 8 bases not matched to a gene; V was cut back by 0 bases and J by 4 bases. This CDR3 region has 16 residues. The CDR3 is CASSVGTHRGIYGYTF. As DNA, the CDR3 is TGTGCCAGCAGCGTAGGGACCCACAGGGGGATCTATGGCTACACCTTC.

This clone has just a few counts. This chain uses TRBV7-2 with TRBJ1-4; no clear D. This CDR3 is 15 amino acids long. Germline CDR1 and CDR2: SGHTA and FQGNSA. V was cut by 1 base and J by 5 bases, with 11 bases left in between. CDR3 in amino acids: CASSLDNNFNEKLFF. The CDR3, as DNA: TGTGCCAGCAGCTTAGACAACAATTTCAATGAAAAACTGTTTTTT.

The CDR3 reads CAWSSSGTGNQPQHF. The CDR3 coding sequence is TGTGCCTGGAGTTCCTCCGGGACAGGGAATCAGCCCCAGCATTTT. V is TRBV30 and J is TRBJ1-5, with 9 nucleotides matching TRBD1. The V and J ends lost 2 bases and 4 bases, in that order; junction bases with no gene match: 6. The germline gives CDR1 GTSNPN, CDR2 SVGIG (reference sequence). The CDR3 sequence is 15 residues long.